Each of the 21 T cell receptor beta chains below was sequenced from the same sample in a study of blood T cell repertoires in COVID-19. Sequencing was performed with immunoSEQ multiplex PCR; in TCRdb, only in-frame clones are kept and a portion is missing. Of some 50,000 clones listed, 85% to 95% were seen once; the top ten hold 1%. The sequencing input was peripheral blood. The receptors here all came from a man aged 55 to 70 with COVID-19, enrolled during active disease.

The chain recombines TRBV27 with TRBJ1-2; 10 bases are shared with TRBD1. The junction had 6 bases not matched to a gene; V was cut back by 8 bases and J by 6 bases. The CDR3 contains 13 residues. Germline lookup yields CDR1 MNHEY and CDR2 SMNVEV (reference sequence). CDR3 region: CASRWTGGDGYTF. For the CDR3, the DNA is TGTGCCAGCCGATGGACAGGGGGAGATGGCTACACCTTC.

The chain is built from TRBV18 and TRBJ2-3; 8 bases are a match to TRBD2. This CDR3 is 16 amino acids long. Trimming removed 2 bases from V and 3 bases from J; junction bases left unmatched: 7. CDR1 and CDR2 from the germline V gene are KGHSH and LQKENI. CDR3: CASSPSTSGLTDTQYF. The CDR3 DNA reads TGTGCCAGCTCACCATCAACTAGCGGTTTGACAGATACGCAGTATTTT.

This chain links TRBV6-2 or TRBV6-3 with TRBJ1-5; 10 nucleotides match TRBD1. Germline CDR1 is MNHEY and CDR2 is SVGEGT. CDR3 length: 20 amino acids. V shed 1 base and J 2 bases; nucleotides not matched to a gene: 14. The CDR3 spells CASSYFISPGQGMGNQPQHF. In DNA, the CDR3 is TGTGCCAGCAGTTACTTTATCTCACCGGGACAGGGGATGGGCAATCAGCCCCAGCATTTT.

The CDR3 sequence is CASSLSHGNTEAFF. DNA for the CDR3: TGTGCCAGCAGTTTATCGCACGGGAACACTGAAGCTTTCTTT. This chain joins TRBV27 and TRBJ1-1; the D is unclear. Trimming cost V 0 bases and J 1 base, with 6 bases left between them. The CDR3 sequence is 14 residues long. CDR1 and CDR2 from the germline V gene are MNHEY and SMNVEV (reference sequence).

The chain joins TRBV7-9 to TRBJ2-5; tentatively, D is TRBD1 (6 bases). Trimming cost V 5 bases and J 5 bases, with 18 bases left between them. The CDR3 extends over 15 amino acids. Germline CDR1 and CDR2: SEHNR and FQNEAQ (reference sequence). CDR3 nucleotide sequence: TGTGCCAGCAGCGGCTTGACAGGATGGGGCGAGACCCAGTACTTC. It translates to CASSGLTGWGETQYF.

This chain joins TRBV6-4 and TRBJ2-7; D is uncertain. Trimming pared 0 bases from V and 2 bases from J, leaving 5 bases between. Per the germline V gene, CDR1 is MRHNA and CDR2 is SNTAGT. The CDR3 has 13 amino acids. The CDR3 region is CASSDSGAYEQYF. CDR3 sequence (DNA): TGTGCCAGCAGTGACTCAGGAGCCTACGAGCAGTACTTC.

V usage is TRBV5-1 and J usage is TRBJ2-7; 10 bases agree with TRBD1. The CDR3 length is 15 residues. V lost 4 bases and J lost 4; bases outside the gene matches: 8. The V gene's germline CDR1 is SGHRS and CDR2 YFSETQ. CDR3 DNA: TGCGCCAGCAGCGGCGACAGGGGGCGCCGTTACGAGCAGTACTTC. It translates to CASSGDRGRRYEQYF.

The rearrangement uses TRBV28 and TRBJ1-1; 8 nucleotides agree with TRBD1. The CDR3 runs to 13 residues. With V trimmed by 6 bases and J by 4 bases, 4 bases remained unmatched. Per germline, CDR1 MDHEN and CDR2 SYDVKM. The CDR3 DNA reads TGTGCCAGCAGGGCAGGGGGCGCCACTGAAGCTTTCTTT. Translating it yields CASRAGGATEAFF.

This chain connects TRBV7-3 to TRBJ2-1, with 13 bases fitting TRBD2. The J segment lost 6 bases and the V segment lost 5 bases, leaving 10 bases of the junction unmatched. Per germline, CDR1 SGHTA and CDR2 FQGTGA. The CDR3 length is 17 residues. CDR3 amino acids: CASSGGLAGETGNEQFF. The CDR3 region has the DNA TGTGCCAGCAGCGGCGGACTAGCGGGAGAAACGGGCAATGAGCAGTTCTTC.

The chain uses TRBV5-6 and TRBJ2-2; D perhaps matches TRBD1 (7 bases). V was clipped by 1 base and J by 4 bases, with 14 bases between them. Germline V gives CDR1 SGHDT, CDR2 YYEEEE. This CDR3 is built from 16 residues. CDR3 protein: CASSLMRDRLTGELFF. The CDR3 DNA reads as TGTGCCAGCAGCTTGATGCGGGACAGACTCACCGGGGAGCTGTTTTTT.

The V gene is TRBV5-4, the J gene TRBJ2-3; TRBD2 is a possible D gene (5 bases). Germline V gene data show CDR1 as SGHNT and CDR2 as YYREEE (reference sequence). V lost 4 bases, J lost 2 bases, and 11 bases lay in between. CDR3 length: 14 residues. The DNA of the CDR3 is TGTGCCAGCAGCCGCCCGGGGTCCACAGATACGCAGTATTTT. It translates to CASSRPGSTDTQYF.

This chain joins TRBV5-1 and TRBJ2-7; perhaps TRBD1 as D (6 bases). Germline V lookup: CDR1 SGHRS, CDR2 YFSETQ. The V gene lost 4 bases and the J gene lost 3 bases, with 17 bases spanning the gap. The CDR3 contains 15 residues. Here the CDR3 DNA reads TGCGCCAGCAGCAATCACAGGGATAGGTTCTACGAGCAGTACTTC. Protein sequence: CASSNHRDRFYEQYF.

The chain recombines TRBV7-2 with TRBJ1-2; D gene uncertain. This CDR3 contains 14 residues. CDR1 is SGHTA, CDR2 FQGNSA, per germline. The V and J ends lost 5 bases and 8 bases respectively, with 18 bases between them. CDR3 loop: CASSPYPASAGYTF. The CDR3 nucleotides read TGTGCCAGCAGCCCCTACCCAGCCAGCGCCGGCTACACCTTC.

The CDR3 region is CASRPFGQGMNTEAFF. CDR3 nucleotide sequence: TGTGCCAGCAGGCCCTTCGGGCAGGGCATGAACACTGAAGCTTTCTTT. V gene TRBV6-6 combines with J gene TRBJ1-1, with D tentatively TRBD1 (5 bases). This CDR3 is built from 16 residues. The germline V gene encodes CDR1 MNHNY and CDR2 SVGAGI (reference sequence). Trimming cost V 6 bases and J 0 bases, with 17 bases left between them.

The V gene is TRBV30, the J gene TRBJ2-5, with 7 bases fitting TRBD1. V shed 1 base and J 1 base; nucleotides not matched to a gene: 12. Looked up from germline, CDR1 is GTSNPN and CDR2 is SVGIG (reference sequence). The CDR3 spans 17 residues. CDR3 nucleotide sequence: TGTGCCTGGAGTGGTACTTGGGGACAGTCCTTCCAAGAGACCCAGTACTTC. It is translated as CAWSGTWGQSFQETQYF.

The V and J genes are TRBV28 and TRBJ2-1; 13 positions match TRBD2. The germline V gene encodes CDR1 MDHEN and CDR2 SYDVKM. This CDR3 region has 19 residues. J was trimmed by 4 bases and V by 5 bases; bases with no gene match: 14. CDR3 residues: CASSRGGFSTSGRYNEQFF. Written as DNA, the CDR3 is TGTGCCAGCAGTCGGGGGGGGTTCTCGACTAGCGGGAGGTACAATGAGCAGTTCTTC.

The V call is TRBV6-4, the J call TRBJ2-7, with a possible D match to TRBD2 (6 bases). Germline loops: CDR1 MRHNA, CDR2 SNTAGT. This CDR3 region has 16 residues. V lost 2 bases and J 3 bases, leaving 17 bases between the germline ends. The CDR3 spells CASSDGRRLAGYEQYF. The DNA of the CDR3 is TGTGCCAGCAGTGACGGGAGGAGGCTGGCTGGCTACGAGCAGTACTTC.

The V gene is TRBV12-3 or TRBV12-4, the J gene TRBJ1-2; D gene unclear. The V end was cut by 5 bases, the J end by 8 bases, with 15 bases between. This CDR3 spans 13 amino acids. In DNA, the CDR3 is TGTGCCAGCAGTACGGGTGGGAGAGGCGGCTACACCTTC. This codes for CASSTGGRGGYTF.

This sequence joins TRBV3-1 (or the pseudogene TRBV3-2) and TRBJ2-7, with 13 bases matching TRBD2. Germline loops: CDR1 LGHDT, CDR2 YNNKEL (reference sequence). The CDR3 consists of 17 residues. V shed 8 bases, J shed 3 bases, and the junction held 13 bases outside the gene matches. The CDR3 sequence is CASSSGWRLAGGYEQYF. As DNA, the CDR3 is TGTGCCAGCTCCTCAGGATGGCGACTAGCGGGGGGCTACGAGCAGTACTTC.

This clone was seen a single time. The chain joins TRBV29-1 to TRBJ2-7; 7 positions agree with TRBD1. Germline values: CDR1 SQVTM, CDR2 ANQGSEA. The V segment lost 4 bases and the J segment 0 bases; nucleotides outside the gene matches: 9. CDR3 size: 15 residues. As DNA, the CDR3 is TGCAGCGTTGCCCGGAGTGGGACAGCCTCCTACGAGCAGTACTTC. It specifies CSVARSGTASYEQYF.

This CDR3 reads CASSPAGYPYEQYF. The DNA of the CDR3 is TGTGCCAGCTCACCGGCCGGGTATCCCTACGAGCAGTACTTC. The chain combines TRBV18 with TRBJ2-7; D gene unclear. The CDR3 has 14 residues. The germline CDR1 and CDR2 sequences are KGHSH and LQKENI. V shed 3 bases and J shed 2 bases, with 11 bases lying between them.